Below, one T cell receptor (beta chain) is given with its context. Its antigen remains unknown. The data stem from a study of cytomegalovirus exposure and HLA in healthy donors. Study-wide results and caveats: HLA-A and HLA-B allele assignments for most subjects were reportedly predicted accurately using TCR beta sequences.

Primers: 60 Vbeta forward and 13 Jbeta reverse. Sequenced by immunoSEQ multiplex PCR; TCRdb stores in-frame clones only, minus some. The table shows tens of thousands of clones, with 67% occurring only once. The germline V gene has CDR1 ENHRY and CDR2 SYGVKD. The V end lost 7 bases, the J end lost 1 base, and 10 bases lay between the germline ends. This CDR3 spans 14 amino acids. This TCR derives from a woman aged 50 to 60 in good health and CMV-seropositive. The gene calls are TRBV10-3 and TRBJ2-2; TRBD2 might be the D (6 bases). Sample: PBMCs. The CDR3 DNA reads as TGTGCCATCATGGAGGGGCGGAACACCGGGGAGCTGTTTTTT. It is translated as CAIMEGRNTGELFF.